This paragraph covers one T cell receptor (beta chain) sequence. This sample stems from a study of blood T cell repertoires in COVID-19. V lost 5 bases to trimming and J lost 3 bases, with 17 bases between them. CDR3 length: 15 residues. The germline gives CDR1 MDHEN, CDR2 SYDVKM. Per the authors' pipeline: For nucleated cells, counts were estimated from reference gene primer amplification. The method was immunoSEQ multiplex PCR; TCRdb's version includes in-frame clones alone and lacks a portion of them. D and trimming come from the DNA, and the V and J calls and clone size come from that table. The table includes around 200,000 clones, 84% detected once.

The sequencing input was peripheral blood. J is TRBJ2-7 and V is TRBV28, with D possibly being TRBD1 (7 bases). The source of this sequence is a woman older than 75 with active or convalescent COVID-19. CDR3 loop: CASSTRGRGDYEQYF. DNA of the CDR3: TGTGCCAGCAGTACCCGCGGCAGGGGGGACTACGAGCAGTACTTC.